The 2 T cell receptor beta chains listed next were all sequenced from one sample in a study of cytomegalovirus exposure and HLA in healthy donors. Both 60 Vbeta primers and 13 Jbeta primers went into the PCR. Assay used: immunoSEQ multiplex PCR; TCRdb lists only in-frame clones, some missing. This table holds approximately 150,000 clones, 80% to 90% found once. The sample comprised PBMCs. The receptors here all came from a woman aged 40 to 49 in good health and CMV-seropositive.

The J gene is TRBJ1-2, the V gene TRBV4-1; 7 bases fit TRBD1. CDR3 length equals 14 residues. From germline, CDR1 is MGHRA and CDR2 YSYEKL. J gave up 1 base and V 2 bases, and 1 base lay outside the gene matches. As DNA, the CDR3 is TGCGCCAGCAGCCAACAGGGGGATAACTATGGCTACACCTTC. This codes for CASSQQGDNYGYTF.

J is TRBJ2-3 and V is TRBV28, with 9 bases lining up with TRBD2. The CDR3 consists of 14 residues. The V segment lost 10 bases and the J segment 6 bases; nucleotides outside the gene matches: 11. Germline V gene data show CDR1 as MDHEN and CDR2 as SYDVKM. CDR3 region: CATVGSGGADTQYF. For the CDR3, the DNA is TGTGCCACCGTGGGTAGCGGGGGCGCGGATACGCAGTATTTT.